A single sample gave rise to the 22 T cell receptor beta chains below, sequenced in a study of PD-1 blockade in classical Hodgkin lymphoma. Time point given: cycle 4 day 1 (C4D1), after 6 weeks of nivolumab. Following autologous stem cell transplantation, relapse occurred in every patient, and exposure to brentuximab vedotin varied. Sequencing was performed with immunoSEQ multiplex PCR; in TCRdb, only in-frame clones are kept and a portion is missing. The sample holds around 60,000 clones, around nine tenths seen once. This specimen consisted of peripheral blood mononuclear cells (PBMCs), obtained before the fourth cycle of nivolumab. The receptor source for this set is a human donor with classical Hodgkin lymphoma.

This chain joins TRBV7-2 and TRBJ2-7; D not resolved. Deletions cut 0 bases from V and 4 bases from J, with 16 bases between. Germline-derived CDR1 and CDR2 are SGHTA and FQGNSA. CDR3 length: 16 amino acids. The CDR3 sequence is CASSLAVETRLYEQYF. The CDR3 nucleotides read TGTGCCAGCAGCTTAGCGGTCGAGACTCGGCTTTACGAGCAGTACTTC. The full variable domain, completed using reference TRBV7-2 and TRBJ2-7, is GAGVSQSPSNKVTEKGKDVELRCDPISGHTALYWYRQSLGQGLEFLIYFQGNSAPDKSGLPSDRFSAERTGGSVSTLTIQRTQQEDSAVYLCASSLAVETRLYEQYFGPGTRLTVT.

The CDR3 sequence: CASRGERATEAFF. The CDR3 nucleotides are TGTGCCAGCAGGGGTGAGCGGGCCACTGAAGCTTTCTTT. The chain has TRBV6-1 and TRBJ1-1; no definite D call. CDR1 is MNHNS, CDR2 SASEGT, per germline. V dropped 6 bases and J dropped 4 bases, with 12 bases sitting between them. This CDR3 comprises 13 residues.

The rearrangement links TRBV6-5 to TRBJ2-7; 8 bases align to TRBD1. This CDR3 contains 14 residues. V lost 2 bases, J lost 3 bases, and 3 bases stayed unmatched. Germline CDR1 MNHEY, CDR2 SVGAGI. The CDR3: CASSYIGQGYEQYF. CDR3 bases: TGTGCCAGCAGTTACATAGGACAGGGCTACGAGCAGTACTTC.

This sequence joins TRBV27 and TRBJ2-7; 9 nucleotides match TRBD1. CDR3 length: 15 amino acids. Germline V CDR1 and CDR2: MNHEY, SMNVEV (reference sequence). Trimming took 2 bases from V and 4 from J; bases not matched to a gene: 6. In DNA, the CDR3 is TGTGCCAGCAGTTTACCGGGACAGGGTAGTTACGAGCAGTACTTC. This sequence encodes CASSLPGQGSYEQYF.

This clone was seen just once. The chain is built from TRBV28 and TRBJ2-1, with unresolved D. Trimming pared 1 base from V and 9 bases from J, leaving 7 bases between. This CDR3 contains 12 residues. CDR1 MDHEN and CDR2 SYDVKM come from the germline V gene. The CDR3 bases are TGTGCCAGCAGTTTATCTGTAGGTGAGCAGTTCTTC. Translation gives CASSLSVGEQFF.

The CDR3 DNA reads TGTGCCACCGCCATCGCGGGCAGTCGTATTAACAATCAGCCCCAGCATTTT. This translates into CATAIAGSRINNQPQHF. The rearrangement links TRBV15 to TRBJ1-5; D gene uncertain. Germline CDR1 is LNHNV and CDR2 is YYDKDF (reference sequence). With 8 bases removed from V and 3 bases from J, the gap between germline ends came to 23 bases. The CDR3 is made up of 17 amino acids.

The count of this clone is one. V is TRBV2 and J is TRBJ2-3; tentatively, D is TRBD2 (6 bases). Per the germline V gene, CDR1 is SNHLY and CDR2 is FYNNEI. The CDR3 runs 14 residues. With 8 bases removed from V and 4 bases from J, the gap between germline ends came to 16 bases. In DNA form, the CDR3 reads TGTGCCAGCTCTAGCTCACCGGGGGCAGATACGCAGTATTTT. Translation gives CASSSSPGADTQYF. Drawing the rest from reference TRBV2 and TRBJ2-3, the complete variable domain is EPEVTQTPSHQVTQMGQEVILRCVPISNHLYFYWYRQILGQKVEFLVSFYNNEISEKSEIFDDQFSVERPDGSNFTLKIRSTKLEDSAMYFCASSSSPGADTQYFGPGTRLTVL.

The genes are TRBV29-1 and TRBJ2-3, with TRBD2 identical over 7 bases. CDR1 SQVTM and CDR2 ANQGSEA come from the germline V gene. J was trimmed by 3 bases and V by 6 bases; bases with no gene match: 9. The CDR3 totals 14 residues. CDR3 nucleotide sequence: TGCAGCGTCTTGACTAGCCCGGTTACAGATACGCAGTATTTT. Residues: CSVLTSPVTDTQYF.

V usage is TRBV11-2 and J usage is TRBJ2-7, with D tentatively TRBD1 (5 bases). The germline CDR1 and CDR2 sequences are SGHAT and FQNNGV. V was trimmed by 1 base and J by 3 bases, leaving 10 bases between them. The CDR3 consists of 14 residues. The CDR3 nucleotides are TGTGCCAGCAGCTTAGTTGTGGGGCTCTACGAGCAGTACTTC. Protein sequence: CASSLVVGLYEQYF. Full variable domain (outside the CDR3, taken from reference TRBV11-2 and TRBJ2-7): EAGVAQSPRYKIIEKRQSVAFWCNPISGHATLYWYQQILGQGPKLLIQFQNNGVVDDSQLPKDRFSAERLKGVDSTLKIQPAKLEDSAVYLCASSLVVGLYEQYFGPGTRLTVT.

The chain is built from TRBV6-1 and TRBJ1-1, with D perhaps matching TRBD1 (6 bases). The CDR3 totals 14 residues. Trimming stripped 6 bases from V and 5 bases from J, with 16 bases between. The germline V gene encodes CDR1 MNHNS and CDR2 SASEGT. The CDR3 coding sequence is TGTGCCAGCAGACCAATAACAGGGTTAACTGAAGCTTTCTTT. Translated, it gives CASRPITGLTEAFF.

The rearrangement joins TRBV6-1 to TRBJ1-5; D unclear. V dropped 3 bases and J dropped 6 bases, with 18 bases sitting between them. The CDR3 contains 16 residues. Per the germline V gene, CDR1 is MNHNS and CDR2 is SASEGT. The CDR3 DNA reads as TGTGCCAGCAGTGAGGCGGACGGCCCTAGAGGTCAGCCCCAGCATTTT. The encoded protein is CASSEADGPRGQPQHF.

The chain uses TRBV7-2 and TRBJ2-7, with D hard to call. The CDR3 has 15 amino acids. Germline CDR1 and CDR2: SGHTA and FQGNSA. V was cut by 1 base and J by 0 bases, with 10 bases left in between. CDR3 loop: CASSLGPASSYEQYF. The CDR3 DNA reads TGTGCCAGCAGCTTAGGGCCCGCTAGCTCCTACGAGCAGTACTTC.

J is TRBJ2-3 and V is TRBV7-9; 8 nucleotides match TRBD2. Germline values: CDR1 SEHNR, CDR2 FQNEAQ (reference sequence). V shed 5 bases and J 2 bases; nucleotides not matched to a gene: 12. The CDR3 extends over 17 amino acids. The DNA of the CDR3 is TGTGCCAGCAGCGATCCGGGGGGGCGGGAGCCCACAGATACGCAGTATTTT. This translates into CASSDPGGREPTDTQYF.

The V gene is TRBV21-1, the J gene TRBJ1-2. TRBV21-1 is assigned pseudogene status. This CDR3 contains 15 residues. CDR3: CASSTSRDPNYGYTF. In nucleotides, the CDR3 is TGTGCCAGCAGCACATCCAGGGACCCTAACTATGGCTACACCTTC.

This chain connects TRBV2 to TRBJ1-2, with a possible D match to TRBD1 (5 bases). Germline V gene lookup returns CDR1 SNHLY and CDR2 FYNNEI. Between the trimmed V and J ends, which lost 9 bases and 7 bases, there was a span of 15 bases. This CDR3 has 12 amino acids. The CDR3 DNA sequence: TGTGCCAGGACAGTCCTTCCCTCTGGCTACACCTTC. It specifies CARTVLPSGYTF.

The genes are TRBV27 and TRBJ2-1, with 8 nucleotides matching TRBD2. The germline V gene has CDR1 MNHEY and CDR2 SMNVEV (reference sequence). V lost 8 bases, J lost 6 bases, and 12 bases stayed unmatched. CDR3 length equals 15 residues. The CDR3 DNA reads TGTGCCAGCGGACTGCGGGGGGCTGAAGTCAATGAGCAGTTCTTC. Translating it yields CASGLRGAEVNEQFF.

The CDR3 region is CASSYSRNTDTQYF. DNA of the CDR3: TGTGCCAGCAGTTACTCGCGAAACACAGATACGCAGTATTTT. The chain uses TRBV6-5 and TRBJ2-3, with no clear D. The germline CDR1 and CDR2 sequences are MNHEY and SVGAGI. V was clipped by 0 bases and J by 2 bases, with 6 bases between them. The CDR3 is 14 amino acids.

The CDR3, as DNA: TGTGCCAGCAAAAGAATGGGACAGTTCTCCTACGAGCAGTACTTC. Translated: CASKRMGQFSYEQYF. This chain links TRBV2 with TRBJ2-7; 7 nucleotides agree with TRBD1. CDR3 length equals 15 residues. Trimming at V came to 7 bases and at J to 0 bases, leaving 9 bases not matched to a gene. The germline V gene has CDR1 SNHLY and CDR2 FYNNEI.

The chain combines TRBV12-5 with TRBJ2-3; maybe TRBD1 (6 bases). This CDR3 spans 12 amino acids. Trimming shortened V by 5 bases and J by 6 bases, and 9 bases separated the two germline ends. From germline, CDR1 is LGHNT and CDR2 FRNRAP. CDR3 residues: CASGPDRDTQYF. CDR3 DNA: TGTGCTAGTGGTCCAGACAGGGATACGCAGTATTTT.

This chain uses TRBV28 with TRBJ1-2; unclear D gene. CDR3 length: 14 amino acids. V lost 5 bases to trimming and J lost 1 base, with 11 bases between them. In germline, CDR1 is MDHEN, CDR2 SYDVKM. CDR3 nucleotide sequence: TGTGCCAGCAGTCTCCGACACATTAACTATGGCTACACCTTC. Translating it yields CASSLRHINYGYTF.

The rearrangement links TRBV9 to TRBJ2-7, with 8 nucleotides matching TRBD2. V gave up 6 bases and J gave up 0 bases; unmatched junction bases: 5. Germline V gene sequence: CDR1 SGDLS, CDR2 YYNGEE. This CDR3 is 14 amino acids long. This CDR3 is CASTRSGTSYEQYF. CDR3 in DNA: TGTGCCAGCACCCGTAGCGGGACCTCCTACGAGCAGTACTTC. The whole variable domain, filled in from reference TRBV9 and TRBJ2-7, reads DSGVTQTPKHLITATGQRVTLRCSPRSGDLSVYWYQQSLDQGLQFLIQYYNGEERAKGNILERFSAQQFPDLHSELNLSSLELGDSALYFCASTRSGTSYEQYFGPGTRLTVT.

The chain couples TRBV11-2 to TRBJ2-7; D possibly corresponds to TRBD1 (6 bases). V was pared by 2 bases and J by 7 bases, with 9 bases between. The CDR3 covers 12 residues. Germline assignment: CDR1 SGHAT and CDR2 FQNNGV. The CDR3 here is CASSLIRGEQYF. CDR3 DNA: TGTGCCAGCAGCTTAATCAGGGGTGAGCAGTACTTC.